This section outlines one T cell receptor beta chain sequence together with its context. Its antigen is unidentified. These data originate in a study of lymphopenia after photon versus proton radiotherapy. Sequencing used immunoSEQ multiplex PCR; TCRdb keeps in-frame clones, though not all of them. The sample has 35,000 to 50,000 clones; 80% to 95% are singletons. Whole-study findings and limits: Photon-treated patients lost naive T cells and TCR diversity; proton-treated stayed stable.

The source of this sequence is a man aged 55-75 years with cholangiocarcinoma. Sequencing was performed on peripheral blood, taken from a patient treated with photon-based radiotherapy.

The CDR3 DNA is TGTGCCAGCAGCTTGGGCCTCGCTGGGACCCAGTACTTC. The encoded protein is CASSLGLAGTQYF. The V call is TRBV5-8, the J call TRBJ2-5; D unresolved. The CDR3 extends over 13 amino acids. CDR1 and CDR2 from the germline V gene are SGHTS and YDEGEE. Trimming removed 0 bases at V and 7 bases at J, with 10 bases between.